This record covers a single TCR beta chain. Its specificity is not known. TCRdb's copy holds only in-frame clones and misses some; the assay was immunoSEQ multiplex PCR. The table has about 40,000 clones, about 91% seen once. These data originate in a study of T cells in narcolepsy. Overall study: Donors had narcolepsy type 1 or type 2, or were healthy controls. Study findings and constraints: HCRT-specific and TRIB2-specific autoreactive clonotypes appeared among same-patient CSF and blood CD4+ clonotypes. Healthy controls reportedly lacked the autoreactive clonotypes serially found in patients' blood. Some memory CD4+ repertoires had no autoreactive clone sequences.

V was trimmed by 5 bases and J by 0 bases, leaving 17 bases between them. Germline CDR1 is ENHRY and CDR2 is SYGVKD. The CDR3 runs to 17 residues. The chain uses TRBV10-3 and TRBJ1-3; the D gene is possibly TRBD1 (6 bases). This TCR came from a human donor with narcolepsy. Sequencing used CD45RA- memory CD4+ T cells from PBMCs. In nucleotides, the CDR3 is TGTGCCATCAGTCCAACGGGGGGCAGGAACTCTGGAAACACCATATATTTT. It encodes CAISPTGGRNSGNTIYF.